This T cell receptor (beta chain) appears in the sequencing data of a study of T cells in Graves' hyperthyroidism and ophthalmopathy (dated by TCRdb to about 2019). Concerning the study at large: Peripheral blood samples were taken at initial diagnosis, before any treatment was given. To identify distinguishing TCR V-J signatures, a discovery cohort of 100 patients was used, comprising 43 with Graves' ophthalmopathy and some 60 with stable Graves' hyperthyroidism. Whether ophthalmopathy could be predicted prospectively was tested in an independent validation cohort made up of roughly 19 hyperthyroidism patients plus 17 patients who later progressed to ophthalmopathy. The paper reports TCR Vbeta CDR3 sequencing of 140 or so peripheral blood samples: some 44 ophthalmopathy, about 75 hyperthyroidism and approximately 17 progressor patients. Following sampling, methimazole starting at 30 mg daily was given to hyperthyroidism patients, and high-dose intravenous methylprednisolone was given to ophthalmopathy patients. For training and testing, the 110 or so patients in the discovery cohort were randomly divided in a 7:3 ratio. The study also compared thyroid tissue and blood T-cell repertoires from 5 to 7 Graves' hyperthyroidism patients.

The TCR beta CDR3 regions were amplified from the RNA transcripts. For the first round of RT-PCR on the TCR CDR3, the HTBI primer set was used together with the Qiagen OneStep RT-PCR kit. The libraries were constructed in a second round of multiplex PCR and then size-selected and purified. Libraries were sequenced paired-end with 100 bp reads on an Illumina HiSeq2000. The paper's data handling went like this. Raw data were processed with SOAPnuke, discarding reads with adapters, uncalled bases, mean Phred below 15, or no exact constant-primer or identifier match. High-quality paired reads were merged with COPE v1.2.5, and unique nucleotide sequences were defined as clonotypes. MiTCR v1.1 was used to align the clonotypes against IMGT TRBV, TRBD and TRBJ reference segments. The analysis was restricted to V-J combinations with a frequency above 0.0001, which together covered roughly 99% of the repertoires. A TCS score was defined as the ratio of F50 (clonal expansion) to E x V (chaos), with BLOSUM62-based TCRdist applied between CDR3 peptides within each V-J. Welch's t-statistics and random forest reduced fewer than 600 V-J features to 10 to 15, which were used in a naive Bayes classifier (R e1071). TCRdb's own reprocessing of the public reads used fastp at Q25 and MiXCR and kept productive beta chains. Rows matching on CDR3 protein sequence are summarized as one entry with the most common DNA and genes. TCRdb's processing, not the authors' own work, is the source of the V and J calls. This sample is represented by 450,000 to 600,000 distinct CDR3 sequences; about 20% of them were singletons. Jointly, the top ten make up 47% of the sample.

Concerning this clonotype itself: The antigen this receptor binds is unknown. No base qualities exist here, and no much larger clone lies one base off it.

In the germline V gene, CDR1 corresponds to SGHTA and CDR2 to FQGNSA. From the cysteine up to the phenylalanine, the CDR3 has a length of 14 residues. Only CDR3 DNA is held: 42 bases, read in frame from base 1. The junction carries 13 bases between V and J, which are trimmed by 6 bases and 4 bases respectively. Summary of the overall study and its limitations: Sample size was not statistically predetermined, and investigators were not blinded to group allocation. In validation, the model predicted progression to ophthalmopathy a median of roughly 6.2 months before onset, with about 64% sensitivity and more than 72% specificity. A model built on a 13 V-J signature distinguished ophthalmopathy from stable hyperthyroidism, reaching around 87% sensitivity and about 81% specificity in cross-validation and 80%/75% in testing. Blood samples also contained most of the expanded thyroid clonotypes (frequency above 0.001), which suggests that blood repertoires may reflect thyroid immune responses.

In the ophthalmopathy patients, disease was moderately to severely active, with a Clinical Activity Score of 3 or more, a NOSPECS grade of 4 or more, and a duration of less than 3 months. Exclusion was applied to patients with uncontrolled infections, other autoimmune diseases, pregnancy or lactation. Clinical symptoms, serum thyroxine and TRAb, thyroid ultrasound, and orbital computed tomography formed the basis for the diagnoses. PBMCs were isolated from 7.5 to 10 ml of fresh peripheral blood by Ficoll-Paque density gradient centrifugation. Trizol reagent was used to extract total RNA, and RNA quality was then checked on an Agilent 2100 Bioanalyzer.

The sample was blood. This sequence was found in a man aged 35-49 years with Graves' ophthalmopathy. Rearrangement joined TRBV7-2 to TRBJ2-1; D gene: possibly TRBD2, on 7 matching bases. The DNA sequence reads TGTGCCAGCAGTCCCGGGGGGCCGTACAATGAGCAGTTCTTC. It codes for CASSPGGPYNEQFF.